This T cell receptor (beta chain) was observed in a study of Ad26.COV2.S vaccination and SARS-CoV-2 variants (dated by TCRdb to the early 2020s). Regarding the study in general: Vaccine-arm donors came from COV1001, a multicentre, randomized, double-blind, placebo-controlled phase I-IIa trial of Ad26.COV2.S in healthy adults. A total of 32 samples were included in the TCR-sequenced set, comprising some 20 Ad26.COV2.S vaccine recipients, 5 placebo recipients and 8 SARS-CoV-2 convalescent individuals. Participants in the trial were split at random into five groups of five each, receiving low-dose or high-dose Ad26.COV2.S once or twice, or else placebo on both occasions. Sequencing of the TCRbeta repertoire served to evaluate the specificity and breadth of SARS-CoV-2-reactive T cell receptors following Ad26.COV2.S vaccination. Throughout the experiments and outcome assessment, investigators stayed blinded to trial group allocation. Ad26.COV2.S was given intramuscularly at 5x10^10 or 1x10^11 viral particles, as a single shot or as two shots 56 days apart. General study outcomes and caveats: The study was not powered for comparison of responses between vaccine doses or regimens. Non-spike TCR breadth was comparable between vaccine and placebo recipients, consistent with the vaccine containing only spike. Spike-specific TCR breadth was higher in Ad26.COV2.S recipients than in placebo recipients (P = 0.0014). After vaccination, substantial breadth of spike-specific CD8+ and CD4+ T cell responses was reported. According to the authors, total T cell responses may have been underestimated by the TCR breadth and depth analyses.

The immunoSEQ Assay was the method used to sequence TCRbeta CDR3 regions. After extraction, genomic DNA underwent amplification by bias-controlled multiplex PCR, followed by high-throughput sequencing. The original methods were these. To quantify the absolute abundance of every unique TCRbeta CDR3 region, sequences were collapsed and filtered. T cell fraction was estimated by normalizing TCRbeta template counts to usable DNA, with usable DNA measured through amplification of reference genes found in all nucleated cells. Repertoire TCRs were annotated as SARS-CoV-2-specific when V gene, CDR3 amino acid sequence and J gene were exactly matched to a known reactive TCR set. The reference SARS-CoV-2 TCR set was derived from MIRA and filtered for enrichment in COVID-19-positive ImmuneCODE repertoires, a step that removed public or cross-reactive TCRs. Drawing on the MIRA antigens, annotated TCRs were analysed further at the level of specific ORF or position within ORF. Depth was the summed frequency of annotated unique rearrangements, while breadth was defined as annotated unique rearrangements over total unique productive rearrangements. Group comparisons of TCR breadth used two-sided Wilcoxon rank-sum tests. TCRdb obtained this table from immuneACCESS and retained in-frame rearrangements with V and J assigned. These tables miss some clones; where compared with another copy, unresolved V genes account for less than half of the shortfall, and the remainder is unexplained. That table furnishes V, J and clone size, whereas the DNA furnished D and trimming. For this sample the table gives 300,000 to 450,000 clones, of which 85% were detected only once. The ten top clones hold less than 4% of the sample.

Details on this clone: Its antigen remains undetermined. No much larger clonotype is one base removed from it; base qualities were not supplied.

The CDR3 goes from the cysteine to the phenylalanine over 17 residues. The retained sequence is limited to the CDR3, 51 bases, with the frame set at the first base. Via the germline V gene, CDR1 is SGDLS and CDR2 YYNGEE. From V the trimming removes 3 bases and from J it removes 0 bases, while the gene matches leave 5 bases of the junction unaccounted for. Sample treatment or condition, as interpreted from the label and publication: some 20 received Ad26.COV2.S at low or high dose, single or two shots; 5 received placebo; per-sample allocation not given. For vaccine and placebo recipients, repertoires were sequenced using samples collected on day 63 after the first injection. Between 29 July and 7 August 2020, Cohort 1b enrolled some 25 adults aged 18-55 years at one site in Boston, USA. Ad26.COV2.S consisted of a replication-incompetent adenovirus type 26 vector by which a prefusion-stabilized SARS-CoV-2 spike protein from the original Wuhan strain was expressed.

The source was peripheral blood, collected in a trial of Ad26.COV2.S vaccine versus placebo. This clonotype was sampled from a person aged 18 to 65 who received the Ad26.COV2.S COVID-19 vaccine or a placebo. This chain is built from TRBV9 and TRBJ2-3; 12 bases in the middle match TRBD2. The CDR3 amino acid sequence is: CASSARTSGISTDTQYF. Read as DNA, the sequence is TGTGCCAGCAGCGCCCGGACTAGCGGGATTAGCACAGATACGCAGTATTTT.